One and the same sample provided the 4 T cell receptor beta chains below, sequenced in a study of control samples from healthy donors and cancer patients. Profiling relied on immunoSEQ multiplex PCR, and the TCRdb table lists in-frame clones only, not all of them. Among 95,000 to 110,000 clones listed, approximately 90% were seen once. Sequenced input: PBMCs. The receptors shown here come from a man between 60 and 70 years old with lung cancer.

The gene calls are TRBV11-2 and TRBJ2-5; D is possibly TRBD2 (5 bases). This CDR3 is 15 amino acids long. Germline CDR1 and CDR2: SGHAT and FQNNGV. Trimming took off 3 bases at V and 2 bases at J, with 13 bases between the two ends. The CDR3, as DNA: TGTGCCAGCAGCTTCTTAGGGAGCGGACAAGAGACCCAGTACTTC. Encoded protein: CASSFLGSGQETQYF.

In its sample, this clone was seen once. The rearrangement joins TRBV6-5 to TRBJ1-2, with D unresolved. Between the trimmed V and J ends, which lost 4 bases and 4 bases, there was a span of 10 bases. Germline-derived CDR1 and CDR2 are MNHEY and SVGAGI. This CDR3 has 13 residues. The DNA of the CDR3 is TGTGCCAGCAGTTCGCTTACGCTCTATGGCTACACCTTC. Protein sequence: CASSSLTLYGYTF.

This CDR3 reads CASSLAGGDSPYEQYF. The CDR3 coding sequence is TGTGCCAGCAGCTTAGCAGGAGGGGATTCACCCTACGAGCAGTACTTC. The V gene is TRBV7-2, the J gene TRBJ2-7, with D perhaps TRBD2 (6 bases). Looked up from germline, CDR1 is SGHTA and CDR2 is FQGNSA. Trimming took off 0 bases at V and 2 bases at J, with 14 bases between the two ends. This CDR3 region has 16 residues.

The rearrangement uses TRBV7-2 and TRBJ2-2; no reliable D call. This CDR3 spans 14 amino acids. The germline CDR1 and CDR2 sequences are SGHTA and FQGNSA. V was shortened by 3 bases and J by 5 bases, with 10 bases between the two germline ends. CDR3 sequence: CASSFNLATGELFF. CDR3 bases: TGTGCCAGCAGCTTCAACCTGGCTACCGGGGAGCTGTTTTTT.